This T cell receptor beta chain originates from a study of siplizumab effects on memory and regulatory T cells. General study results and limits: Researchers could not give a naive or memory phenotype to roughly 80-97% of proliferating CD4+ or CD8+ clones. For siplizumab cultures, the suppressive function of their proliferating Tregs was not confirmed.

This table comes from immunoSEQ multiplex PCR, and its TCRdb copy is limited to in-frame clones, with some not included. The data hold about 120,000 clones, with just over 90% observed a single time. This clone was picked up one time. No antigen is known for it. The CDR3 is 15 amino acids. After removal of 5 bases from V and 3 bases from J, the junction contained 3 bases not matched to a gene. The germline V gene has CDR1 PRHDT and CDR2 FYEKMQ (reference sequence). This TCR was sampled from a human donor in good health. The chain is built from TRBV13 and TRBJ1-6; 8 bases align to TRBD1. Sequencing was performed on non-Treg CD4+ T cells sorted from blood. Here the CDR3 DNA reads TGTGCCAGCAGCGCCGACAGGGGCTATAATTCACCCCTCCACTTT. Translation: CASSADRGYNSPLHF.